The rows below give T cell receptor beta chains drawn from one sample of a study of cytomegalovirus exposure and HLA in healthy donors. Data came from immunoSEQ multiplex PCR; TCRdb stores just in-frame clones and leaves some out. Seen here are about 140,000 clones, about 79% observed once, and the top ten hold around 2.6%. Material: PBMCs. Receptors originate from a male donor in good health and CMV-seronegative. CDR3s include the opening cysteine and the closing phenylalanine or tryptophan. D genes are given only for firm matches.

j_call d_call v_call cdr3_aa cdr3_nt
TRBJ1-5 . TRBV4-3 CASSQEVRAYQPQHF TGCGCCAGCAGCCAAGAGGTCAGGGCTTATCAGCCCCAGCATTTT
TRBJ2-2 TRBD1 TRBV10-3 CAISDRDRGKLAGELFF TGTGCCATCAGTGACCGGGACAGGGGGAAGTTGGCCGGGGAGCTGTTTTTT
TRBJ2-7 TRBD2 TRBV29-1 CSVAGRRSGSGSYEQYF TGCAGCGTTGCAGGGAGGCGTAGCGGGAGTGGGTCCTACGAGCAGTACTTC
TRBJ1-5 TRBD1 TRBV7-9 CSSSFSGQGVQPQHF TGTTCCAGCAGCTTTTCAGGACAGGGGGTTCAGCCCCAGCATTTT
TRBJ2-7 TRBD2 TRBV7-6 CASSERTSSSEQYF TGTGCCAGCAGCGAAAGGACTAGTTCGAGCGAGCAGTACTTC
TRBJ1-3 . TRBV28 CASAGGDRRNTIYF TGTGCCAGCGCGGGGGGGGACCGCCGAAACACCATATATTTT
TRBJ2-1 . TRBV9 CASSDGSSYNEQFF TGTGCCAGCAGCGACGGGAGCTCCTACAATGAGCAGTTCTTC
TRBJ2-7 TRBD2 TRBV5-6 CASSLVASGRDEQYF TGTGCCAGCAGCTTAGTGGCTAGCGGGAGGGACGAGCAGTACTTC
TRBJ2-7 TRBD2 TRBV7-9 CASSLLAGYEQYF TGTGCCAGCAGCTTACTAGCGGGGTACGAGCAGTACTTC
TRBJ2-5 . TRBV7-3 CASSPSWGGAKTQYF TGTGCCAGCAGCCCCTCTTGGGGGGGGGCGAAGACCCAGTACTTC
TRBJ2-1 TRBD2 TRBV7-8 CASSTSGVWDEQFF TGTGCCAGCAGCACTAGCGGGGTCTGGGATGAGCAGTTCTTC
TRBJ2-3 TRBD2 TRBV11-3 CASSLGLAESTDTQYF TGTGCCAGCAGCTTGGGTCTAGCGGAAAGCACAGATACGCAGTATTTT
TRBJ1-1 . TRBV27 CASSLLGANTEAFF TGTGCCAGCAGTTTACTGGGGGCGAACACTGAAGCTTTCTTT
TRBJ2-7 TRBD2 TRBV30 CAWRTSGSIHEQYF TGTGCCTGGAGGACTAGCGGGAGTATCCACGAGCAGTACTTC
TRBJ2-3 TRBD2 TRBV5-5 CASSLVAGGRFSTDTQYF TGTGCCAGCAGCTTGGTAGCGGGAGGACGCTTTAGCACAGATACGCAGTATTTT
TRBJ2-3 . TRBV29-1 CSVVSQGYSPDTQYF TGCAGCGTTGTATCTCAGGGGTATTCTCCAGATACGCAGTATTTT
TRBJ2-1 . TRBV9 CASRLGTSTYNEQFF TGTGCCAGCAGACTCGGGACTTCCACCTACAATGAGCAGTTCTTC